This paragraph reports one TCR beta chain. This specimen comes from a study of cytomegalovirus exposure and HLA in healthy donors. Primers for the PCR totalled 60 Vbeta and 13 Jbeta. Sequenced by immunoSEQ multiplex PCR; TCRdb stores in-frame clones only, minus some. This sample's table reports about 160,000 clones. The CDR3 is made up of 14 amino acids. With 2 bases removed from V and 1 base from J, the gap between germline ends came to 8 bases. Per the germline V gene, CDR1 is KGHSH and CDR2 is LQKENI. The sample consisted of PBMCs. This sequence joins TRBV18 and TRBJ2-5, with D perhaps matching TRBD1 (5 bases). This clonotype was sampled from a woman in her sixties in good health and CMV-seronegative. The CDR3 region has the DNA TGTGCCAGCTCACCAATACAGGTCCAAGAGACCCAGTACTTC. Its protein is CASSPIQVQETQYF.